These T cell receptor beta chains were read from a single sample in a study of T cells in Graves' hyperthyroidism and ophthalmopathy. From the multiplex PCR reads, TCRdb called clonotypes with MiXCR, one entry per CDR3 protein. In the table there are 350,000 or so distinct CDR3 sequences, around a sixth of which are singletons. Sequenced material: blood. These receptors were taken from a woman aged 50 to 65 with Graves' hyperthyroidism. Both conserved end residues are part of each CDR3. A D gene is named only where the DNA matches it firmly. Clone size is not always given. Where it is, it says once, few, many or a class for expanded clones.

cdr3_aa cdr3_nt d_call clone_size j_call v_call
CASSGYSNTEAFF TGCGCCAGCAGCGGCTACTCGAACACTGAAGCTTTCTTT - - TRBJ1-1 TRBV5-1
CASSTQGGLYSYTF TGTGCCAGCAGCACCCAAGGGGGCCTCTATAGCTACACCTTC TRBD1 - TRBJ1-2 TRBV28
CSVGGTSGFNEQFF TGCAGCGTCGGCGGGACTAGCGGGTTCAATGAGCAGTTCTTC TRBD2 - TRBJ2-1 TRBV29-1
CAWTAGGGQPQHF TGTGCCTGGACTGCAGGGGGGGGTCAGCCCCAGCATTTT TRBD1 many TRBJ1-5 TRBV30
CAIRGQGLDEQYF TGTGCCATCAGGGGACAGGGGCTAGACGAGCAGTACTTC TRBD1 many TRBJ2-7 TRBV28
CASSDLVRPYNEQFF TGTGCCAGCAGTGACCTAGTCAGGCCCTACAATGAGCAGTTCTTC - - TRBJ2-1 TRBV2
CASSLYRTDSYGYTF TGTGCCAGCAGTTTATACAGGACAGACTCCTATGGCTACACCTTC - - TRBJ1-2 TRBV28
CASSAGTPTDTQYF TGTGCCAGCAGTGCCGGGACCCCGACAGATACGCAGTATTTT - many TRBJ2-3 TRBV28
CASSLTGDTSGYTF TGTGCCAGCAGCCTGACTGGGGATACATCGGGCTACACCTTC - - TRBJ1-2 TRBV7-9
CASKAGGSTMDGYTF TGCGCCAGCAAGGCGGGAGGGTCGACGATGGATGGCTACACCTTC - - TRBJ1-2 TRBV4-1
CASSEYETGNYGYTF TGTGCCAGCAGTGAATACGAGACAGGGAATTATGGCTACACCTTC TRBD1 few TRBJ1-2 TRBV6-1
CASSDLAGSVEQYF TGCGCCAGCAGTGACCTAGCGGGATCGGTGGAGCAGTACTTC TRBD2 few TRBJ2-7 TRBV10-1
CASSGVGGGGSIDGYTF TGTGCCAGCAGCGGGGTGGGGGGGGGAGGAAGTATCGATGGCTACACCTTC - - TRBJ1-2 TRBV11-2
CASSEQGVGDEQYF TGCGCCAGCAGCGAACAGGGGGTCGGGGACGAGCAGTACTTC TRBD1 many TRBJ2-7 TRBV5-1
CASSLLQLLLPSEQFF TGTGCCAGCAGCTTGTTACAGCTATTATTGCCCAGTGAGCAGTTCTTC - - TRBJ2-1 TRBV5-6
CASSSARLGKNIQYF TGTGCCAGCAGTTCTGCCCGGCTGGGCAAAAACATTCAGTACTTC - many TRBJ2-4 TRBV28
CASSGSVANNEQFF TGTGCCAGCAGTGGATCGGTAGCCAACAATGAGCAGTTCTTC - many TRBJ2-1 TRBV2
CASSVTRGGTEAFF TGTGCCAGCAGTGTGACAAGGGGTGGGACTGAAGCTTTCTTT - - TRBJ1-1 TRBV12-3/TRBV12-4
CASAWGRHNEQFF TGTGCCAGCGCCTGGGGGAGACACAATGAGCAGTTCTTC - many TRBJ2-1 TRBV6-2/TRBV6-3
CSVEPGVGSGGQYF TGCAGCGTTGAGCCAGGAGTGGGTTCGGGAGGGCAGTACTTC TRBD2 - TRBJ2-7 TRBV29-1
CASRSGTGGTEAFF TGTGCCAGCAGGTCCGGGACAGGGGGCACTGAAGCTTTCTTT TRBD1 few TRBJ1-1 TRBV6-1
CASSLGVGGSSYEQYF TGTGCCAGCAGCTTAGGGGTAGGCGGGAGTTCCTACGAGCAGTACTTC TRBD2 few TRBJ2-7 TRBV13
CASSLGGSVTIYF TGTGCCAGCAGCTTAGGGGGAAGCGTTACCATATATTTT - few TRBJ1-3 TRBV7-8
CASSSGGVQETQYF TGTGCCAGCAGTTCAGGGGGCGTACAAGAGACCCAGTACTTC TRBD1 many TRBJ2-5 TRBV12-3/TRBV12-4
CASSDAGATDTQYF TGCGCCAGCAGTGACGCAGGGGCCACAGATACGCAGTATTTT - - TRBJ2-3 TRBV10-1
CASSLPRTSGSRSTDTQYF TGTGCCAGCAGTTTACCACGGACTAGCGGATCGCGTAGCACAGATACGCAGTATTTT TRBD2 many TRBJ2-3 TRBV12-3/TRBV12-4
CASSYGVGATEAFF TGTGCCAGCAGCTATGGGGTGGGGGCCACTGAAGCTTTCTTT - - TRBJ1-1 TRBV5-6
CASSSAPYEQYF TGTGCCAGCAGCTCTGCCCCCTACGAGCAGTACTTC - few TRBJ2-7 TRBV7-8
CASGGSGRPGANVLTF TGTGCCAGCGGCGGGTCGGGGAGGCCTGGGGCCAACGTCCTGACTTTC - - TRBJ2-6 TRBV27
CASSYEERGYTF TGTGCCAGCAGTTACGAGGAGAGAGGCTACACCTTC - - TRBJ1-2 TRBV6-6
CASSSQEARSEQYF TGTGCCAGCAGTTCACAGGAGGCGCGATCTGAGCAGTACTTC - many TRBJ2-7 TRBV13
CASSLVLARADTQYF TGTGCCAGCAGCTTAGTACTAGCGCGGGCAGATACGCAGTATTTT TRBD2 - TRBJ2-3 TRBV7-9
CATSRFLAGPDTQYF TGTGCCACCAGCAGATTTCTGGCCGGACCAGATACGCAGTATTTT - few TRBJ2-3 TRBV15
CASSQGGRDTERGEKLFF TGTGCCAGCAGCCAGGGGGGCCGGGACACCGAGCGGGGTGAAAAACTGTTTTTT TRBD1 once TRBJ1-4 TRBV7-3
CSVGTGNGYTF TGCAGCGTTGGGACAGGGAATGGCTACACCTTC TRBD1 - TRBJ1-2 TRBV29-1
CASSFEGPYSGNTIYF TGTGCCAGCAGCTTTGAAGGGCCTTACTCTGGAAACACCATATATTTT - - TRBJ1-3 TRBV5-6
CASIPGQGSSNHNSPLHF TGCGCCAGCATTCCGGGACAGGGGTCGTCAAATCATAATTCACCCCTCCACTTT TRBD1 - TRBJ1-6 TRBV10-1
CASSESWGGYGYTF TGCGCCAGCAGTGAGTCGTGGGGAGGGTATGGCTACACCTTC - - TRBJ1-2 TRBV10-2
CASSLHLAELSYEQYF TGTGCCAGCAGTTTGCACCTAGCGGAGCTCTCCTACGAGCAGTACTTC TRBD2 many TRBJ2-7 TRBV28
CASSVDRDDEELFF TGTGCCAGCAGTGTGGACAGAGACGATGAAGAACTGTTTTTT - - TRBJ1-4 TRBV2
CASRTGGGGYTF TGTGCCAGCAGAACAGGGGGTGGGGGCTACACCTTC TRBD1 many TRBJ1-2 TRBV2
CASSSDRGLYNEQFF TGTGCCAGCAGCTCAGACAGGGGGCTCTACAATGAGCAGTTCTTC TRBD1 few TRBJ2-1 TRBV7-2
CASGGPLFRTGELFF TGTGCCAGCGGAGGTCCCCTTTTTCGAACCGGGGAGCTGTTTTTT - - TRBJ2-2 TRBV12-3/TRBV12-4
CASSATGYSNQPQHF TGTGCCAGCAGTGCGACAGGATATAGCAATCAGCCCCAGCATTTT - - TRBJ1-5 TRBV6-1
CASSPGAPYNEQFF TGTGCCAGCTCACCGGGGGCTCCCTACAATGAGCAGTTCTTC - - TRBJ2-1 TRBV18
CASCRLRGAQETQYF TGTGCCAGCTGTCGTCTGCGGGGGGCCCAAGAGACCCAGTACTTC TRBD2 - TRBJ2-5 TRBV6-1
CASSYVRGANTGELFF TGTGCCAGCAGTTATGTCCGGGGGGCGAACACCGGGGAGCTGTTTTTT TRBD2 few TRBJ2-2 TRBV6-1
CASTKQGVVGWSEKLFF TGTGCCAGCACCAAACAGGGGGTGGTTGGATGGAGTGAAAAACTGTTTTTT TRBD1 many TRBJ1-4 TRBV12-3/TRBV12-4